These 14 T cell receptor beta chains originate from one sample sequenced in a study of siplizumab effects on memory and regulatory T cells. Assay used: immunoSEQ multiplex PCR; TCRdb lists only in-frame clones, some missing. The data contain roughly 120,000 clones, roughly 90% of them singletons. Sequencing was performed on CD4+ T cells sorted from blood. The receptors shown here come from a human donor in good health.

This sequence joins TRBV5-1 and TRBJ2-5; no clear D gene. Germline assignment: CDR1 SGHRS and CDR2 YFSETQ. The V and J ends lost 2 bases and 1 base respectively, with 18 bases between them. This CDR3 is 17 amino acids long. CDR3 amino acids: CASSFRPIGRTQETQYF. In nucleotides, the CDR3 is TGCGCCAGCAGCTTTCGTCCCATCGGGCGGACCCAAGAGACCCAGTACTTC.

The chain is built from TRBV18 and TRBJ2-5, with TRBD2 matching 10 bases. Germline assignment: CDR1 KGHSH and CDR2 LQKENI. V trimming: 3 bases; J trimming: 1 base; junction bases outside the gene matches: 5. The CDR3 consists of 16 residues. In DNA form, the CDR3 reads TGTGCCAGCTCACCCCTAGCGGGGGCTACCCAAGAGACCCAGTACTTC. Residues: CASSPLAGATQETQYF.

V gene TRBV19 combines with J gene TRBJ1-1; TRBD1 is a possible D gene (5 bases). V was trimmed by 1 base and J by 2 bases, leaving 11 bases between them. The CDR3 runs to 15 residues. Per germline, CDR1 LNHDA and CDR2 SQIVND (reference sequence). The CDR3 DNA follows: TGTGCCAGTAGTATAGTCGGGGGAGGAAACACTGAAGCTTTCTTT. Translation: CASSIVGGGNTEAFF.

This clone was counted only a few times. J is TRBJ2-3 and V is TRBV5-1; no clear D gene. V lost 2 bases to trimming and J lost 1 base, with 2 bases between them. Germline loops: CDR1 SGHRS, CDR2 YFSETQ. The CDR3 length is 12 residues. The CDR3: CASSFRTDTQYF. The CDR3 DNA reads as TGCGCCAGCAGCTTTCGCACAGATACGCAGTATTTT.

The genes are TRBV7-9 and TRBJ1-2, with D uncertain. Germline V CDR1 and CDR2: SEHNR, FQNEAQ (reference sequence). The CDR3 totals 16 residues. V shed 3 bases and J shed 10 bases, with 24 bases lying between them. This chain's CDR3 is CASSFSRSVQFRNYTF. CDR3 sequence (DNA): TGTGCCAGCAGCTTTTCACGGTCGGTACAGTTTCGAAACTACACCTTC.

The genes are TRBV6-1 and TRBJ2-1; a weak D match, TRBD1 (5 bases). The CDR3 runs 14 residues. V gave up 7 bases and J gave up 4 bases, with 14 bases separating them. Germline CDR1 is MNHNS and CDR2 is SASEGT. The CDR3 bases are TGTGCCAGCACCGAGGACATATCTTACAATGAGCAGTTCTTC. Translating it yields CASTEDISYNEQFF.

This sequence joins TRBV5-1 and TRBJ1-1; D is unclear. Deletions cut 1 base from V and 4 bases from J, with 5 bases between. Germline V CDR1 and CDR2: SGHRS, YFSETQ. The CDR3 consists of 12 residues. The chain's CDR3 is CASSLLGTEAFF. CDR3 nucleotide sequence: TGCGCCAGCAGCTTGTTGGGCACTGAAGCTTTCTTT.

This sequence joins TRBV5-1 and TRBJ2-5; a weak D match, TRBD2 (6 bases). This CDR3 spans 15 amino acids. Germline-derived CDR1 and CDR2 are SGHRS and YFSETQ. Trimming removed 0 bases at V and 0 bases at J, with 9 bases between. Here the CDR3 DNA reads TGCGCCAGCAGCTTGGGTCGGGGGAACCAAGAGACCCAGTACTTC. Encoded protein: CASSLGRGNQETQYF. The complete variable domain, with remaining parts taken from reference TRBV5-1 and TRBJ2-5, reads KAGVTQTPRYLIKTRGQQVTLSCSPISGHRSVSWYQQTPGQGLQFLFEYFSETQRNKGNFPGRFSGRQFSNSRSEMNVSTLELGDSALYLCASSLGRGNQETQYFGPGTRLLVL.

The chain uses TRBV13 and TRBJ1-2; 9 nucleotides align to TRBD1. The CDR3 has 17 residues. V gave up 3 bases and J gave up 8 bases; unmatched junction bases: 16. CDR1 and CDR2 (germline): PRHDT, FYEKMQ (reference sequence). In nucleotides, the CDR3 is TGTGCCAGCAGCTTGGGTATTCCGGGACAGGGATCATCGGGCTACACCTTC. Residues: CASSLGIPGQGSSGYTF.

J is TRBJ1-1 and V is TRBV27; D uncertain. The CDR3 length is 14 residues. CDR1 and CDR2 (germline): MNHEY, SMNVEV (reference sequence). The ends were cut back, 3 bases at V and 4 bases at J, with 12 bases in the middle. This chain's CDR3 is CASSLVSGGTEAFF. Written as DNA, the CDR3 is TGTGCCAGCAGTTTGGTTAGTGGTGGCACTGAAGCTTTCTTT.

The genes are TRBV7-9 and TRBJ2-7; TRBD2 matches 12 bases. Germline V CDR1 and CDR2: SEHNR, FQNEAQ (reference sequence). The V segment lost 3 bases and the J segment 0 bases; nucleotides outside the gene matches: 3. The CDR3 extends over 16 amino acids. The CDR3 loop is CASSFRTSGTSYEQYF. The CDR3 nucleotides read TGTGCCAGCAGCTTTAGGACTAGCGGGACCTCCTACGAGCAGTACTTC. The full variable domain, in which reference TRBV7-9 and TRBJ2-7 provide the parts outside the CDR3, is DTGVSQNPRHKITKRGQNVTFRCDPISEHNRLYWYRQTLGQGPEFLTYFQNEAQLEKSRLLSDRFSAERPKGSFSTLEIQRTEQGDSAMYLCASSFRTSGTSYEQYFGPGTRLTVT.

The chain employs TRBV10-3 and TRBJ1-5; D unclear. Germline V gene data show CDR1 as ENHRY and CDR2 as SYGVKD. V lost 0 bases and J 0 bases, leaving 9 bases between the germline ends. The CDR3 consists of 16 residues. CDR3 nucleotide sequence: TGTGCCATCAGTGAGTCGTCACGCAGTAGCAATCAGCCCCAGCATTTT. It codes for CAISESSRSSNQPQHF.

V usage is TRBV21-1 and J usage is TRBJ2-1; the table's D call, TRBD2, was not checked against the DNA. TRBV21-1 is given as a pseudogene. The CDR3 is 16 amino acids. The CDR3 sequence: CARAQTTSGRENEQFF. CDR3 sequence (DNA): TGTGCCAGGGCTCAGACGACTAGCGGGAGGGAGAATGAGCAGTTCTTC.

The CDR3 loop reads CASSRTAENEKLFF. CDR3 coding DNA: TGCGCCAGCTCCCGGACGGCCGAGAATGAAAAACTGTTTTTT. The chain recombines TRBV5-1 with TRBJ1-4; D not certain. V was shortened by 7 bases and J by 5 bases, with 15 bases between the two germline ends. The CDR3 is 14 amino acids. Germline lookup yields CDR1 SGHRS and CDR2 YFSETQ.